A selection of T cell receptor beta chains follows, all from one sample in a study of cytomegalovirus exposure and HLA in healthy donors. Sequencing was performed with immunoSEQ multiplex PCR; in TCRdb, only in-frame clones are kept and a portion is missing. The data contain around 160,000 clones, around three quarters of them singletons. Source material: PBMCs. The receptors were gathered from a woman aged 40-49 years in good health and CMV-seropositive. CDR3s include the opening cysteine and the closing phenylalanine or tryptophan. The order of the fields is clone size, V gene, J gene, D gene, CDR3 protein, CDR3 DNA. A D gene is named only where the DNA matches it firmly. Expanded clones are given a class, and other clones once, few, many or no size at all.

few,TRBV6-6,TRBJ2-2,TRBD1,CASSGTGVTGELFF,TGTGCCAGCAGCGGGACAGGGGTCACCGGGGAGCTGTTTTTT
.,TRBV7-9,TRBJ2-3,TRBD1,CASSPRPDRDTDTQYF,TGTGCCAGCAGCCCCCGCCCGGACAGGGACACAGATACGCAGTATTTT
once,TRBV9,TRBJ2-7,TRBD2,CASSALGLAGSYEQYF,TGTGCCAGCAGCGCCCTGGGTCTAGCGGGGTCCTACGAGCAGTACTTC
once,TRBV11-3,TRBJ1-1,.,CASSGGGHLNTEAFF,TGTGCCAGCAGCGGGGGAGGGCATCTGAACACTGAAGCTTTCTTT
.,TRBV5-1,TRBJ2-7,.,CASSLDRSYEQYF,TGCGCCAGCAGCTTGGACCGGTCATACGAGCAGTACTTC
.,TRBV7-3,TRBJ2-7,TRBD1,CASSVQGEGPYEQYF,TGTGCCAGCAGCGTACAGGGGGAAGGACCCTACGAGCAGTACTTC
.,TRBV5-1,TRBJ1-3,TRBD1,CASSLRSTGGTGNTIYF,TGCGCCAGCAGCCTCAGATCTACAGGGGGAACTGGAAACACCATATATTTT
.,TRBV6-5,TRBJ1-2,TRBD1,CASSYTGTGTGYGYTF,TGTGCCAGCAGTTACACTGGGACAGGGACGGGCTATGGCTACACCTTC
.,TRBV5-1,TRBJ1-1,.,CASSLQGRGTEAFF,TGCGCCAGCAGCTTGCAGGGTAGGGGCACTGAAGCTTTCTTT
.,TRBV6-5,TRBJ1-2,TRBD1,CASRGQDRYTF,TGTGCCAGCAGAGGACAGGACCGCTACACCTTC
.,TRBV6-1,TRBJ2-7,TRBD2,CASSNGGALYEQYF,TGTGCCAGCAGTAACGGGGGGGCCTTGTACGAGCAGTACTTC
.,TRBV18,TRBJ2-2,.,CASSSGQSQNTGELFF,TGTGCCAGCTCATCCGGACAGAGCCAGAACACCGGGGAGCTGTTTTTT
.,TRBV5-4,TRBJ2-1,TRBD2,CASSAGGRLDEQFF,TGTGCCAGCAGCGCGGGGGGGCGCTTGGATGAGCAGTTCTTC
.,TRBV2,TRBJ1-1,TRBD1,CASRGDSLNTEAFF,TGTGCCAGCAGGGGGGACAGCCTGAACACTGAAGCTTTCTTT
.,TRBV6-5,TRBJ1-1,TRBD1,CASSSGTGKTEAFF,TGTGCCAGCAGTTCCGGGACAGGGAAGACTGAAGCTTTCTTT
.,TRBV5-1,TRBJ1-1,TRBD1,CASSLGQGLEAFF,TGCGCCAGCAGCCTAGGACAGGGTCTTGAAGCTTTCTTT
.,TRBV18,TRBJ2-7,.,CASSAGASYEQYF,TGTGCCAGCTCAGCAGGTGCGTCCTACGAGCAGTACTTC
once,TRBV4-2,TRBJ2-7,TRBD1,CASSQEVQGPLYEQYF,TGTGCCAGCAGCCAAGAGGTACAGGGGCCCCTCTACGAGCAGTACTTC
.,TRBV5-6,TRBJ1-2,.,CASSLAGGWGYTF,TGTGCCAGCAGCTTGGCCGGGGGGTGGGGCTACACCTTC
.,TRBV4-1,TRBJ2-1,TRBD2,CASSQETSGPYNEQFF,TGCGCCAGCAGCCAAGAGACTAGCGGACCCTACAATGAGCAGTTCTTC
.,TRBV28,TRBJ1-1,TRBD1,CASSLLGGLNTEAFF,TGTGCCAGCAGCCTCTTAGGGGGCCTGAACACTGAAGCTTTCTTT
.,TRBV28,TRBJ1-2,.,CASSTTGPNGYTF,TGTGCCAGCAGTACAACAGGGCCAAATGGCTACACCTTC
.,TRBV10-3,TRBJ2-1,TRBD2,CAISSTSGSFYNEQFF,TGTGCCATCAGTTCGACTAGCGGGAGTTTCTACAATGAGCAGTTCTTC
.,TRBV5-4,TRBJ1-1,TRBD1,CASSLVGTEAEAFF,TGTGCCAGCAGCTTGGTGGGGACAGAGGCTGAAGCTTTCTTT
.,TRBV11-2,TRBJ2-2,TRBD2,CASSLARWVAGGQELFF,TGTGCCAGCAGCTTAGCGAGATGGGTAGCGGGGGGTCAGGAGCTGTTTTTT
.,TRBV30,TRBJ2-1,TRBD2,CAGQRGGGEQFF,TGTGCAGGGCAGCGGGGGGGCGGTGAGCAGTTCTTC
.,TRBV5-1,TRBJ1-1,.,CASSLVYRANTEAFF,TGCGCCAGCAGCTTGGTGTACAGGGCGAACACTGAAGCTTTCTTT
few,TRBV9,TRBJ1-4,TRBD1,CASSGNAGPGGGGLFF,TGTGCCAGCAGCGGCAATGCGGGGCCAGGGGGCGGTGGACTGTTTTTT
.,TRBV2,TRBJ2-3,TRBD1,CASRPRDSPTDTQYF,TGTGCCAGCAGGCCTCGGGACAGTCCGACAGATACGCAGTATTTT
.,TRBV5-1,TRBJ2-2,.,CASSLGRGANTGELFF,TGCGCCAGCAGCTTGGGTCGGGGGGCCAACACCGGGGAGCTGTTTTTT
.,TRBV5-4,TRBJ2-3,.,CASSSLGPGDTQYF,TGTGCCAGCAGCTCGTTGGGGCCGGGAGATACGCAGTATTTT
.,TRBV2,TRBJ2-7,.,CASNQGTYEQYF,TGTGCCAGCAACCAGGGAACCTACGAGCAGTACTTC
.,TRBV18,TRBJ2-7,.,CASSPVGRSYEQYF,TGTGCCAGCTCACCAGTGGGGAGGAGCTACGAGCAGTACTTC
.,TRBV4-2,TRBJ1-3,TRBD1,CASSARDSLTGNTIYF,TGTGCCAGCAGCGCACGGGACAGCCTTACTGGAAACACCATATATTTT
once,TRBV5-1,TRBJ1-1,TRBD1,CASSLAEAGGLPEAFF,TGCGCCAGCAGCTTGGCCGAAGCAGGGGGCCTGCCTGAAGCTTTCTTT
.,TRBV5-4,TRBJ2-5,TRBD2,CASSMTSGGVQETQYF,TGTGCCAGCAGCATGACTAGCGGGGGGGTACAAGAGACCCAGTACTTC
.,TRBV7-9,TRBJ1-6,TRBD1,CASSFGTGGINSPLHF,TGTGCCAGCAGCTTTGGGACAGGCGGGATCAATTCACCCCTCCACTTT
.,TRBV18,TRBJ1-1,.,CASSPSGDTEAFF,TGTGCCAGCTCACCATCAGGGGACACTGAAGCTTTCTTT
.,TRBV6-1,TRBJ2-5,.,CASSEVQARTQYF,TGTGCCAGCAGTGAAGTTCAGGCGAGGACCCAGTACTTC
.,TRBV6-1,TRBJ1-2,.,CASSETTLRMHTF,TGTGCCAGTTCCGAAACGACGCTCAGGATGCACACCTTC
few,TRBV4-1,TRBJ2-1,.,CASSQFGGADNEQFF,TGCGCCAGCAGCCAATTCGGCGGGGCGGACAATGAGCAGTTCTTC
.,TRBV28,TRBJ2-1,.,CASSSGSASSYNEQFF,TGTGCCAGCAGCTCAGGCTCGGCGAGCTCCTACAATGAGCAGTTCTTC
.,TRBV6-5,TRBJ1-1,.,CASRAGHRIEAFF,TGTGCCAGCAGGGCTGGACATAGGATTGAAGCTTTCTTT